This entry concerns a single T cell receptor (beta chain). Antigen unknown. The data belong to a study of a mutant IDH1 vaccine in newly diagnosed glioma. Findings of the study overall: Across multiple MHC alleles, 93.3% of patients had vaccine-induced responses.

Documented time point: baseline, week 1 (first vaccination visit). Indicated treatment: pre-vaccination baseline after standard-of-care therapy. Clones were read by immunoSEQ multiplex PCR, and TCRdb kept only the in-frame ones, dropping some. The data show about 54,000 clones, with roughly 80% seen just once and roughly a fifth held by the top ten. The CDR3 is made up of 14 amino acids. CDR1 and CDR2 from the germline V gene are MNHNS and SASEGT. The V end lost 8 bases, the J end lost 6 bases, and 19 bases lay between the germline ends. The source is a man between 18 and 29 years old with glioma. The sequencing used PBMCs, collected from a glioma patient treated with radiotherapy, temozolomide or both. The chain recombines TRBV6-1 with TRBJ1-1, with a tentative D call TRBD1 (5 bases). The CDR3 spells CASGHDRSIAEAFF. The CDR3 nucleotides are TGTGCCAGCGGCCATGACAGAAGTATCGCTGAAGCTTTCTTT.